This TCR beta chain stems from a study of regulatory T cells in long-lasting Graves disease. In the case of this clonotype: Its antigen is as yet unknown. A much larger clonotype is one base distant, so this may be a read error.

CDR3 regions were amplified by Arm-PCR using iRepertoire HTBI primers to build TCR beta libraries. Using its own MiXCR run on the multiplex PCR reads, TCRdb lists one record per CDR3 protein. The sample consists of hundreds of thousands of distinct CDR3 sequences, 20% of them appearing once. The study's findings and limits: Sharing of public clonotypes was greater in persistent patients (about 3,000) than in new patients (more than 900).

This CDR3 comprises 14 residues. Germline V gene data show CDR1 as MNHNS and CDR2 as SASEGT. Trimming took off 5 bases at V and 6 bases at J, with 14 bases between the two ends. Time point specified: persistent/refractory GD, antithyroid drugs over 5 years with positive TRAb. Following extraction of RNA from PBMCs, that RNA was used to make the TCR library. This TCR was recovered from a female donor with Graves disease. The input for sequencing was peripheral blood mononuclear cells (PBMCs), taken when the disease was refractory, from a patient treated with antithyroid drugs. This sequence joins TRBV6-1 and TRBJ1-5, with D maybe TRBD1 (6 bases). CDR3 region: CASSPPGGSQPQHF. The CDR3 nucleotides are TGTGCCAGCAGTCCGCCGGGGGGCTCTCAGCCCCAGCATTTT.